This TCR beta chain stems from a study of human T cells and chemical hapten exposure. Study as a whole: TCR yields differed between samples (mainly from small differences in pooled library volume).

This clonotype has ten or more counts. TCRdb re-called the RACE reads through MiXCR, storing one row per CDR3 protein. The sample comprises about 30,000 distinct CDR3 sequences, 5.8% of which are singletons, and around 6% rests with the top ten. Time point: patch test 3, about 24 weeks after DPC sensitization. Treatment defined: therapeutic diphenylcyclopropenone sensitization with weekly scalp DPC. The TCR was taken from a man aged 30 to 39 with alopecia areata. Some clones in this sample may be carry-over from other donors' samples. This material consisted of whole blood, taken in connection with sensitization to the hapten diphenylcyclopropenone (DPC).

Here the CDR3 reads CASSPGDGTYNSPLHF. The CDR3 DNA follows: TGCGCCAGCAGCCCCGGGGATGGTACCTATAATTCACCCCTCCACTTT. This chain uses TRBV4-1 with TRBJ1-6; unclear D gene. V was cut by 4 bases and J by 2 bases, with 12 bases left in between. This CDR3 is 16 amino acids long. The germline V gene has CDR1 MGHRA and CDR2 YSYEKL.